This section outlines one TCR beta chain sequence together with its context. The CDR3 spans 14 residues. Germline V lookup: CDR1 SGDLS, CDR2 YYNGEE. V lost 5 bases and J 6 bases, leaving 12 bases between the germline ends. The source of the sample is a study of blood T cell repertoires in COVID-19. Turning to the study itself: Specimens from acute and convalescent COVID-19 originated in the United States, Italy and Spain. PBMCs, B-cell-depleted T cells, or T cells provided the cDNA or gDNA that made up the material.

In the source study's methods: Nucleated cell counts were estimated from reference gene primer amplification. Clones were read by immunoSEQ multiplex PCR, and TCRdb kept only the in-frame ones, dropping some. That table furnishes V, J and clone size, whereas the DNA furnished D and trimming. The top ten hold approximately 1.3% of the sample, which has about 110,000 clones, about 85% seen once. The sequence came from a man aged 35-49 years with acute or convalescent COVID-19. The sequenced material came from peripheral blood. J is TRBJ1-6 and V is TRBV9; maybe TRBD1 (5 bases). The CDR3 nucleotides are TGTGCCAGCAGGCAAGGGGCAGGTAATTCACCCCTCCACTTT. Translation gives CASRQGAGNSPLHF.